This T cell receptor (beta chain) is from a study of T cell responses to AZD1222 COVID-19 vaccine. For the study at large: Timing groups of about 4 and about 12 weeks for second doses were pooled. Notes on the study in general: Close to half of spike-specific TCRs reportedly recognize unmutated variant regions. Spike-wide vaccine-associated CD4 TCRs dominated at 160-218 and 743-854.

Comment on this clone: What it binds is not known.

Generated by immunoSEQ multiplex PCR, the TCRdb table keeps only in-frame clones and is missing some. Among some 150,000 clones, under 95% were seen once, and the ten largest hold less than 5.5%. The V segment lost 8 bases and the J segment 3 bases; nucleotides outside the gene matches: 6. This CDR3 has 13 residues. The germline V gene encodes CDR1 MNHEY and CDR2 SMNVEV (reference sequence). The sample here was peripheral blood, taken on day 0 of AZD1222 vaccination. The chain combines TRBV27 with TRBJ2-7, with 8 nucleotides matching TRBD2. The clonotype comes from an adult in good health. CDR3 region: CASSPGGVYEQYF. CDR3 bases: TGTGCCAGCTCTCCCGGGGGGGTCTACGAGCAGTACTTC.